The clone carrying this TCR beta chain rates as large. The data derive from a study of tissue T cells after allogeneic stem cell transplantation. The CDR3 has 14 amino acids. The ends were cut back, 4 bases at V and 3 bases at J, with 10 bases in the middle. Germline V CDR1 and CDR2: SGDLS, YYNGEE. The repertoire was sequenced with immunoSEQ multiplex PCR; TCRdb's copy has only in-frame clones and lacks some. Of 4,500 to 7,000 clones listed, over 65% are singletons. This sequence was found in a man aged 40-75 years who later had graft-versus-host disease after an allogeneic stem cell transplant. Sequenced here: blood, sampled before transplantation. This chain uses TRBV9 with TRBJ2-2; D is perhaps TRBD2 (6 bases). In nucleotides, the CDR3 is TGTGCCAGCAGCAAAGGAGGGGACACCGGGGAGCTGTTTTTT. Protein sequence: CASSKGGDTGELFF.